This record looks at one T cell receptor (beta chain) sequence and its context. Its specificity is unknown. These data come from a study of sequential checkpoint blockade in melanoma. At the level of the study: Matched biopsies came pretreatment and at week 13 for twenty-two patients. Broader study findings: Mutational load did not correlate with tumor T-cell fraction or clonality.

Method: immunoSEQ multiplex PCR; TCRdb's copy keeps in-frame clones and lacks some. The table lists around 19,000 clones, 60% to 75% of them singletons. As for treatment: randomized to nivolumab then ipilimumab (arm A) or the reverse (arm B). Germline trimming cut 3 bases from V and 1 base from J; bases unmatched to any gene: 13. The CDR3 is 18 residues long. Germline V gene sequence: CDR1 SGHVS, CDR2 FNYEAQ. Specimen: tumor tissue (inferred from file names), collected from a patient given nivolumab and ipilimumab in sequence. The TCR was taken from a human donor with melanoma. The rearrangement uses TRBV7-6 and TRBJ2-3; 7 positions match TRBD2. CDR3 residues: CASSFLESSGARTDTQYF. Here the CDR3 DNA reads TGTGCCAGCAGCTTTCTGGAGTCTAGCGGCGCCCGCACAGATACGCAGTATTTT.